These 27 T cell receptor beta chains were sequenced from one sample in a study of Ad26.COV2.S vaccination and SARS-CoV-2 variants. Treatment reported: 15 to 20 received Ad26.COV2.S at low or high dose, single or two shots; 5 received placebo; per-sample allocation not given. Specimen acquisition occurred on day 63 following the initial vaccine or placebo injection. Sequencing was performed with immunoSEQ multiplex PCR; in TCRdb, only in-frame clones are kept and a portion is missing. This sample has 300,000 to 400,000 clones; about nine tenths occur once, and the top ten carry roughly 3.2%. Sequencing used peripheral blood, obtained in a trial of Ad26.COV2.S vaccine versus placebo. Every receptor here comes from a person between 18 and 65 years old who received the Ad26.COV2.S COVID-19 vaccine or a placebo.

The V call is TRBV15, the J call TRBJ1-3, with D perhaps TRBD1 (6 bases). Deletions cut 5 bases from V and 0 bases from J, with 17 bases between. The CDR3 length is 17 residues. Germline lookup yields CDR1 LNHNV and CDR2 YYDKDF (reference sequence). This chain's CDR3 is CATSEDRNKNSGNTIYF. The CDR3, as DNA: TGTGCCACCAGCGAAGACAGGAACAAGAACTCTGGAAACACCATATATTTT.

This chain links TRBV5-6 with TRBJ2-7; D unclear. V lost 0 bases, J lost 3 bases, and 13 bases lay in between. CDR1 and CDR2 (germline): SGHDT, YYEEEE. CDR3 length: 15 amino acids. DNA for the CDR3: TGTGCCAGCAGCTTGGGATTGGTCGATAACTACGAGCAGTACTTC. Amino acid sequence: CASSLGLVDNYEQYF.

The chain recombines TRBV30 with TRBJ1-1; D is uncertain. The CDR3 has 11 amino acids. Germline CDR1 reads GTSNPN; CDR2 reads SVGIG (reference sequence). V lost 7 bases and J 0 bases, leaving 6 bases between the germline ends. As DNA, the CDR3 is TGTGCCTCGTACCTGAACACTGAAGCTTTCTTT. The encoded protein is CASYLNTEAFF.

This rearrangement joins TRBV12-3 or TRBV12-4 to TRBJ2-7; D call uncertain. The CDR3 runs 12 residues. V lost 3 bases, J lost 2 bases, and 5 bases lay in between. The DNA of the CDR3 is TGTGCCAGCAGTTTGGAAACCTACGAGCAGTACTTC. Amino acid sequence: CASSLETYEQYF.

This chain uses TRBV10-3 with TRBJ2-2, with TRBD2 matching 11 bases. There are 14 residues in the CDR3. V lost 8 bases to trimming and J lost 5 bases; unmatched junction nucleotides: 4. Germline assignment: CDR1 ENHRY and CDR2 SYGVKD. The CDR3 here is CAIRTSGGTGELFF. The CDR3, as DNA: TGTGCCATCCGAACTAGCGGGGGTACCGGGGAGCTGTTTTTT.

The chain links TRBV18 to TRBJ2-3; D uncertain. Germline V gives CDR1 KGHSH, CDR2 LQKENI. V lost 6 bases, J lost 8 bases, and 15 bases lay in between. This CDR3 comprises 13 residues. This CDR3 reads CASSEGNSGTQYF. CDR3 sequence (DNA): TGTGCCAGCTCCGAAGGGAATAGTGGTACGCAGTATTTT.

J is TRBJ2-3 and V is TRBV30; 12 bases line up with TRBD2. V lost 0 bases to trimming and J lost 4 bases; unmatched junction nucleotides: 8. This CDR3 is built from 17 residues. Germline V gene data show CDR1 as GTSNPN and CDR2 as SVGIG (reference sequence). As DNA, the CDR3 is TGTGCCTGGAGTGTAGGGCGGACTAGCGGGGTTTCAGATACGCAGTATTTT. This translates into CAWSVGRTSGVSDTQYF.

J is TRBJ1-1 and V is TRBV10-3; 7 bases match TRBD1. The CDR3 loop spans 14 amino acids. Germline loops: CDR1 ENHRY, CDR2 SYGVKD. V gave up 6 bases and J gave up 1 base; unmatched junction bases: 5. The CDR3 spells CAIRMGQQNTEAFF. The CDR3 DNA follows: TGTGCCATCAGAATGGGACAGCAGAACACTGAAGCTTTCTTT.

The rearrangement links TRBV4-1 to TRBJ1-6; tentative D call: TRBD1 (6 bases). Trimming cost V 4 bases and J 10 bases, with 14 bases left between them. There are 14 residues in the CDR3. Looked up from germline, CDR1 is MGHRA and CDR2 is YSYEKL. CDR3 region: CASSPGAGRSPLHF. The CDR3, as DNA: TGCGCCAGCAGCCCAGGGGCAGGGAGGTCACCCCTCCACTTT.

The CDR3 DNA follows: TGCAGCGTCATCATAGGAACTAATGAAAAACTGTTTTTT. Its translation: CSVIIGTNEKLFF. The chain joins TRBV29-1 to TRBJ1-4, with no clear D. CDR3 length: 13 residues. Germline CDR1 reads SQVTM; CDR2 reads ANQGSEA. Trimming cost V 6 bases and J 1 base, with 9 bases left between them. The full variable domain, in which reference TRBV29-1 and TRBJ1-4 provide the parts outside the CDR3, is SAVISQKPSRDICQRGTSLTIQCQVDSQVTMMFWYRQQPGQSLTLIATANQGSEATYESGFVIDKFPISRPNLTFSTLTVSNMSPEDSSIYLCSVIIGTNEKLFFGSGTQLSVL.

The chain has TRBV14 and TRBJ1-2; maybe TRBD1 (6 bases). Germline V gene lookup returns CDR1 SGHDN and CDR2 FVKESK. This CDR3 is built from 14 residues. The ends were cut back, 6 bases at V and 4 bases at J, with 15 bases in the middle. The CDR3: CASRKGGASYGYTF. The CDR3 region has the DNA TGTGCCAGCAGGAAGGGGGGCGCGAGCTATGGCTACACCTTC.

The DNA of the CDR3 is TGCGCCAGCAGCTTGCCGGGACAGAGAAATGAAAAACTGTTTTTT. The encoded protein is CASSLPGQRNEKLFF. The chain has TRBV5-1 and TRBJ1-4; 7 bases match TRBD1. Germline V gene lookup returns CDR1 SGHRS and CDR2 YFSETQ. J gave up 5 bases and V 1 base, and 5 bases lay outside the gene matches. CDR3 size: 15 residues.

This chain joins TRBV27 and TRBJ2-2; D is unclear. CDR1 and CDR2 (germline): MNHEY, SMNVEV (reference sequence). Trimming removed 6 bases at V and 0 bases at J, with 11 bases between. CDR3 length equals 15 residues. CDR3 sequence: CASSPNHANTGELFF. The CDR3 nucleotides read TGTGCCAGCAGCCCGAATCACGCGAACACCGGGGAGCTGTTTTTT.

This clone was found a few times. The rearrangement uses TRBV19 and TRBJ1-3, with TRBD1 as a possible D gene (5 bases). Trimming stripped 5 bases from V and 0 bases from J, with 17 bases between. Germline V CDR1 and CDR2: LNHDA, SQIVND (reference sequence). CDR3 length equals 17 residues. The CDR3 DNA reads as TGTGCCAGTAGTTCTCAAGGGGCGGTGCCCTCTGGAAACACCATATATTTT. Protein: CASSSQGAVPSGNTIYF.

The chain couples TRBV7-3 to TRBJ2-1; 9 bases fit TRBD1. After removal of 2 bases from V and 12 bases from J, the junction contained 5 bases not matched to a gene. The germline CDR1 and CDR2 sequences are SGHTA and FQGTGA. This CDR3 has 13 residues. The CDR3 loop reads CASSLGGQGWQFF. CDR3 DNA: TGTGCCAGCAGCTTAGGGGGACAGGGTTGGCAGTTCTTC.

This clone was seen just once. CDR3 bases: TGTGCCAGCAGTTTAGTCCCTGGGGGCAATCAGCCCCAGCATTTT. It codes for CASSLVPGGNQPQHF. The chain recombines TRBV28 with TRBJ1-5, with unresolved D. The CDR3 extends over 15 amino acids. In germline, CDR1 is MDHEN, CDR2 SYDVKM. V lost 2 bases to trimming and J lost 2 bases, with 10 bases between them.

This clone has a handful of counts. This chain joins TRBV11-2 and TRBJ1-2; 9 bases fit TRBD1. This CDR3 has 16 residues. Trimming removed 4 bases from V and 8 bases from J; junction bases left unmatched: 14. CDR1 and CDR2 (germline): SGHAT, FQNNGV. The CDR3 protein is CASSSNQQGAVGGYTF. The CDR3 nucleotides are TGTGCCAGCAGCTCCAATCAACAGGGGGCCGTAGGGGGCTACACCTTC.

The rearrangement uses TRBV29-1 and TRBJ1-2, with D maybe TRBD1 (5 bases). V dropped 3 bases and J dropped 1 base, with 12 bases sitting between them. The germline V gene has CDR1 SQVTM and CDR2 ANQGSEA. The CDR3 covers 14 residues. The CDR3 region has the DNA TGCAGCGTTGAGGGGGTGGAGGGTAACTATGGCTACACCTTC. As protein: CSVEGVEGNYGYTF.

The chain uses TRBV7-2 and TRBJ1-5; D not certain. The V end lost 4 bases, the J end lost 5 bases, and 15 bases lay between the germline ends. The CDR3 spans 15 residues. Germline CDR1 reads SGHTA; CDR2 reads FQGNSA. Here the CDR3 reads CASSSSGNLYQPQHF. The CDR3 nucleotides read TGTGCCAGCAGCTCCTCCGGCAACCTTTATCAGCCCCAGCATTTT.

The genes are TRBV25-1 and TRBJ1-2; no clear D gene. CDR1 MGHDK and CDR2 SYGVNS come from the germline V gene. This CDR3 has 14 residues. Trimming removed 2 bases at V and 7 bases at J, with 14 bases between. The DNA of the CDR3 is TGTGCCAGCAGTGAAGGGCCTAATCTGGGTGGCTACACCTTC. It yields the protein CASSEGPNLGGYTF.

DNA of the CDR3: TGTGCCAGCAGCCAACTCACCTCCTACGAGCAGTACTTC. Translating it yields CASSQLTSYEQYF. The rearrangement joins TRBV4-2 to TRBJ2-7; D unresolved. Germline V gene data show CDR1 as LGHNA and CDR2 as YNFKEQ. With 2 bases removed from V and 0 bases from J, the gap between germline ends came to 5 bases. The CDR3 sequence is 13 residues long.

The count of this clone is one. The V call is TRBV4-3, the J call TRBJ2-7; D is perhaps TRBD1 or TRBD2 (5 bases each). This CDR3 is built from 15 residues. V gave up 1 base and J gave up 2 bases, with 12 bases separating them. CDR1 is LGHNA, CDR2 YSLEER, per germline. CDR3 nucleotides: TGCGCCAGCAGCCAAGCGGGGACGTCAACCTACGAGCAGTACTTC. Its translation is CASSQAGTSTYEQYF.

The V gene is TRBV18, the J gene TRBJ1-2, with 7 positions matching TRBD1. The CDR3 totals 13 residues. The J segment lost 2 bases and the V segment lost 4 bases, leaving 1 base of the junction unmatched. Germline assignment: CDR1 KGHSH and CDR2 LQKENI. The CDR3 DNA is TGTGCCAGCTCACGAGGGGGCAACTATGGCTACACCTTC. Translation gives CASSRGGNYGYTF.

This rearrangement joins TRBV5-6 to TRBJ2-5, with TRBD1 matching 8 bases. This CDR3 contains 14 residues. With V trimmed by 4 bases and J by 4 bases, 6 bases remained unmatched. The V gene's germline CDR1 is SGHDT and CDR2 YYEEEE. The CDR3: CASSKKQGGETQYF. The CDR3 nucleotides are TGTGCCAGCAGCAAGAAACAGGGGGGAGAGACCCAGTACTTC.

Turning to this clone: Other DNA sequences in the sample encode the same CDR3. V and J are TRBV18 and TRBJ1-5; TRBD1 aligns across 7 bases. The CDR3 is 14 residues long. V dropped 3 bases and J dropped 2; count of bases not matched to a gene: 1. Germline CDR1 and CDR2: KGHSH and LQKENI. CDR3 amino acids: CASSPDRGNQPQHF. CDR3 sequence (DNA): TGTGCCAGCTCACCCGACAGGGGCAATCAGCCCCAGCATTTT.

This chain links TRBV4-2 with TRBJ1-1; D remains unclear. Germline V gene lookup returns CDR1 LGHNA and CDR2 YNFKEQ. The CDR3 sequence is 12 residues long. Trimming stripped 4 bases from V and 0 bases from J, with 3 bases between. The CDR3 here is CASSLVNTEAFF. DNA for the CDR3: TGTGCCAGCAGCCTTGTGAACACTGAAGCTTTCTTT.

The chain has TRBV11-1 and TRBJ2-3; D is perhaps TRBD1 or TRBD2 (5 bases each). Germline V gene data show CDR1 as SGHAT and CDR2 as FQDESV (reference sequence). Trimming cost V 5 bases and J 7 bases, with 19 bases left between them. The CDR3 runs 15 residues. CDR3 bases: TGTGCCAGCAGCCCGCCGACTACAGGACAAAATACGCAGTATTTT. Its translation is CASSPPTTGQNTQYF.